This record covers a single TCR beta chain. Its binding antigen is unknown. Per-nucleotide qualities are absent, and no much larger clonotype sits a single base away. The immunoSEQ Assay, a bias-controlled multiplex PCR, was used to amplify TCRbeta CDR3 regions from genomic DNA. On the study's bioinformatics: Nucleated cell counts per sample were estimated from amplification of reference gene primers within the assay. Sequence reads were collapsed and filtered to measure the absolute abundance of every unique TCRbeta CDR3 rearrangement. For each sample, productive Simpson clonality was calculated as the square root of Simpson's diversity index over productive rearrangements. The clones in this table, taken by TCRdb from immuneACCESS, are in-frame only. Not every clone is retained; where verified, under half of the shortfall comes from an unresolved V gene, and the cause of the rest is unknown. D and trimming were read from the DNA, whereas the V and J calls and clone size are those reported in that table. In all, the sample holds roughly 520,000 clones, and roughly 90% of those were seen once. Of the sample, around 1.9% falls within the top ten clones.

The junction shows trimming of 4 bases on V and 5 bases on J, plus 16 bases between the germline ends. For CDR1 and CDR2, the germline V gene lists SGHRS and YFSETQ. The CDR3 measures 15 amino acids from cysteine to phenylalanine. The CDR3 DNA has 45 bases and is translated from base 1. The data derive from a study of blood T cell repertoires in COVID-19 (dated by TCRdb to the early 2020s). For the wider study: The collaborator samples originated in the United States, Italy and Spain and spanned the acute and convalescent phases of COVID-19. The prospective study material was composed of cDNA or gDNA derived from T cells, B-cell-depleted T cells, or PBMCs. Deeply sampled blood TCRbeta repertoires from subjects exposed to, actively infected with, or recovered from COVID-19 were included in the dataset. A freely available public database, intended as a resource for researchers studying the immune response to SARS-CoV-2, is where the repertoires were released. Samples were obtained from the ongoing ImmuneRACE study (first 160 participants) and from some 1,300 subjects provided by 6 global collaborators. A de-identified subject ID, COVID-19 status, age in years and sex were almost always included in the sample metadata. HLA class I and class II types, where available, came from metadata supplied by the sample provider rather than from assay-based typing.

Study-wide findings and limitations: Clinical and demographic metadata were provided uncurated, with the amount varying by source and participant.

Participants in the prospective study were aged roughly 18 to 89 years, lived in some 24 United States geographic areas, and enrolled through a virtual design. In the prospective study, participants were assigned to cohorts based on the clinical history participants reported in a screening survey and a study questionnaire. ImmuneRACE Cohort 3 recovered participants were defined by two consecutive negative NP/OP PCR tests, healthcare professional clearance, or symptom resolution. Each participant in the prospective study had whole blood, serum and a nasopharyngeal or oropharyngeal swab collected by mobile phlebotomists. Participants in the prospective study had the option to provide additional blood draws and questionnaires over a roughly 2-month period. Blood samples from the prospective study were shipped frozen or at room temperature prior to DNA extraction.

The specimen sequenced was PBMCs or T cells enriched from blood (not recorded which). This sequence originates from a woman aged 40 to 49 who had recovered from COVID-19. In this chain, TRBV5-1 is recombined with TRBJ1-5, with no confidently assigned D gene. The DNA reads TGCGCCAGCAGCCCCTCCCCGGGATCAGATCAGCCCCAGCATTTT. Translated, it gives CASSPSPGSDQPQHF.